Below are 5 T cell receptor beta chains sequenced from a single sample in a study of cytomegalovirus exposure and HLA in healthy donors. The study ran its PCR with 60 Vbeta and 13 Jbeta primers. TCRdb's copy holds only in-frame clones and misses some; the assay was immunoSEQ multiplex PCR. The table records some 140,000 clones, around three quarters of them present only once. The sequencing sample was made of PBMCs. These receptors all come from a man aged 18 to 29 in good health and CMV-seronegative.

V and J are TRBV10-3 and TRBJ2-1; tentative D call: TRBD2 (5 bases). CDR3 length equals 17 residues. CDR1 is ENHRY, CDR2 SYGVKD, per germline. Trimming took 3 bases from V and 0 from J, leaving 15 bases between them. The CDR3, as DNA: TGTGCCATCAGTGACAGGACTTTTTCAAGCTCCTACAATGAGCAGTTCTTC. As protein: CAISDRTFSSSYNEQFF.

The V gene is TRBV7-8, the J gene TRBJ2-1; D unresolved. The CDR3 covers 13 residues. The V gene lost 5 bases and the J gene lost 0 bases, with 5 bases spanning the gap. CDR1 and CDR2 from the germline V gene are SGHVS and FQNEAQ. The CDR3 protein is CASSPGSYNEQFF. The CDR3 DNA sequence: TGTGCCAGCAGCCCAGGCTCCTACAATGAGCAGTTCTTC.

This rearrangement joins TRBV6-5 to TRBJ2-1; TRBD2 aligns across 11 bases. This CDR3 contains 14 residues. In germline, CDR1 is MNHEY, CDR2 SVGAGI. Losses at the gene ends were 5 bases for V and 11 bases for J; bases not matched to a gene: 8. CDR3 coding DNA: TGTGCCAGCAGTCCGGGACTAGCGGTGACCAAGCAGTTCTTC. This codes for CASSPGLAVTKQFF.

CDR3 protein: CASNLDRLADNSPLHF. The CDR3 DNA is TGTGCCAGCAATTTAGACAGGCTCGCCGATAATTCACCCCTCCACTTT. V and J are TRBV2 and TRBJ1-6; maybe TRBD1 (6 bases). Germline CDR1 is SNHLY and CDR2 is FYNNEI. The CDR3 is made up of 16 amino acids. Trimming took off 7 bases at V and 5 bases at J, with 18 bases between the two ends.

This chain connects TRBV27 to TRBJ1-2, with D tentatively TRBD1 (5 bases). The CDR3 consists of 12 residues. CDR1 MNHEY and CDR2 SMNVEV come from the germline V gene (reference sequence). The germline V and J ends were trimmed by 10 bases and 4 bases, with 13 bases remaining between them. CDR3 nucleotides: TGTGCCACCCGAGGGGAGGCCTATGGCTACACCTTC. This codes for CATRGEAYGYTF.